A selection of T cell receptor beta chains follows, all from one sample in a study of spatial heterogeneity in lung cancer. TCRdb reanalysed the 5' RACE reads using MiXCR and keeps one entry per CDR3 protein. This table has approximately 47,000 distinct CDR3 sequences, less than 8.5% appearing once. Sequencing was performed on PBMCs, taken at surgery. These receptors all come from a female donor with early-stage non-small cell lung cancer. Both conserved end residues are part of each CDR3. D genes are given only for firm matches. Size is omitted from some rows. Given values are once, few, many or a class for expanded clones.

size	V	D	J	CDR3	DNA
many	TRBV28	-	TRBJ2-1	CASSLETGRNEQFF	TGTGCCAGCAGTTTAGAGACAGGGAGGAATGAGCAGTTCTTC
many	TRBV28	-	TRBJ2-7	CASSLRSSVSYEQYF	TGTGCCAGCAGTTTACGGTCTTCAGTTTCCTACGAGCAGTACTTC
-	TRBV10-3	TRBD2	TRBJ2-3	CAISESGLAGTDTQYF	TGTGCCATCAGTGAGTCGGGGCTAGCGGGGACAGATACGCAGTATTTT
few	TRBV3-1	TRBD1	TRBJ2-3	CASSQGGQGADTQYF	TGTGCCAGCAGCCAAGGTGGGCAGGGGGCAGATACGCAGTATTTT
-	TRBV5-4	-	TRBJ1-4	CASSSGGLSEKLFF	TGTGCCAGCAGCTCCGGGGGGCTGTCTGAAAAACTGTTTTTT
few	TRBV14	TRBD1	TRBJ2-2	CASSHRPGTGANTGELFF	TGTGCCAGCAGCCACAGACCCGGGACAGGGGCGAACACCGGGGAGCTGTTTTTT
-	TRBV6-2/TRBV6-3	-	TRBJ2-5	CASSYPPPPHQVGETQYF	TGTGCCAGCAGTTACCCTCCCCCACCCCATCAAGTAGGGGAGACCCAGTACTTC
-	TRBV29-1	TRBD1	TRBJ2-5	CSVDAGTEETQYF	TGCAGCGTTGACGCCGGGACAGAAGAGACCCAGTACTTC
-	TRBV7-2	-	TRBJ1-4	CASSLIPASNEKLFF	TGTGCCAGCAGCTTAATCCCAGCTTCTAATGAAAAACTGTTTTTT
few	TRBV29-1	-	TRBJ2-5	CSVEDRVETQYF	TGCAGCGTTGAAGACAGGGTGGAGACCCAGTACTTC
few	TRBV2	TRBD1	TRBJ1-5	CASGDDRDQPQHF	TGTGCCAGCGGGGACGACAGGGACCAGCCCCAGCATTTT
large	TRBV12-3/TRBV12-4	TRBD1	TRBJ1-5	CASSPGQGNQPQHF	TGTGCCAGCAGCCCCGGACAGGGCAATCAGCCCCAGCATTTT
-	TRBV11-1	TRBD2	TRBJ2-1	CASSFPSGGSHNEQFF	TGTGCCAGCAGCTTTCCTAGCGGGGGTTCCCACAATGAGCAGTTCTTC
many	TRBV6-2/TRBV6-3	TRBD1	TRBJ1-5	CASSYESRDRGLGQPQHF	TGTGCCAGCAGTTACGAATCCCGGGACAGGGGGCTTGGTCAGCCCCAGCATTTT
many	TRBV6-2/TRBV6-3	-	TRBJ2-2	CASAIQGRDWELFF	TGTGCCAGCGCTATACAGGGACGAGATTGGGAGCTGTTTTTT
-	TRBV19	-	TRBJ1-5	CASSIVTGFQPQHF	TGTGCCAGTAGTATCGTCACAGGGTTTCAGCCCCAGCATTTT
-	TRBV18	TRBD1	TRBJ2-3	CASSSSGGAFGADTQYF	TGTGCCAGCTCATCGTCAGGGGGCGCTTTTGGCGCAGATACGCAGTATTTT
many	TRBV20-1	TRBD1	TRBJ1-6	CSANQPGQGMTPLHF	TGCAGTGCTAATCAGCCGGGACAGGGGATGACACCCCTCCACTTT
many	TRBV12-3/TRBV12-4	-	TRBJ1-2	CASGRISQGYGYTF	TGTGCCAGCGGAAGAATATCTCAGGGTTATGGCTACACCTTC
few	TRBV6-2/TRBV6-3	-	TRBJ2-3	CASSYDLRRNSGTQYF	TGTGCCAGCAGTTATGACCTACGACGGAACTCGGGTACGCAGTATTTT
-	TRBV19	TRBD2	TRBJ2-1	CASSIQLAGDNEQSF	TGTGCCAGTAGTATCCAGCTAGCGGGGGACAATGAGCAGTCCTTC
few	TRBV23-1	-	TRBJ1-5	CASSQMGAPLEPQHF	TGCGCCAGCAGTCAGATGGGGGCTCCACTCGAGCCCCAGCATTTT
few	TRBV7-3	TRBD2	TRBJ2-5	CASSPGLAGAQETQYF	TGTGCCAGCAGCCCCGGACTAGCGGGGGCCCAAGAGACCCAGTACTTC
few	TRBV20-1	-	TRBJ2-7	CSAQTDNYEQYF	TGCAGTGCTCAGACAGACAACTACGAGCAGTACTTC
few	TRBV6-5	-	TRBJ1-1	CASSRLGRGSFTEAFF	TGTGCCAGCAGTCGACTCGGTAGGGGGAGTTTCACTGAAGCTTTCTTT